The rows below give T cell receptor beta chains drawn from one sample of a study of identical twins. Each CDR3 protein is one row after TCRdb ran MiXCR on the 5' RACE reads. The sample has a few hundred thousand distinct CDR3 sequences, approximately 17% seen once. What was sequenced was naive T cells sorted from blood. These receptor sequences come from a man aged 50-59 years in good health. Each CDR3 is given with its conserved first and last residue. A D gene is named only where the DNA matches it firmly. Some rows mark clone size as missing; the rest say once, few, many or name a class of expanded clone.

j_call,d_call,clone_size,v_call,cdr3_nt,cdr3_aa
TRBJ2-5,NA,NA,TRBV4-3,TGCGCCAGCAGCCAAGATGCAAACCAAGAGACCCAGTACTTC,CASSQDANQETQYF
TRBJ1-1,TRBD1,many,TRBV5-5,TGTGCCAGCAGCTTGGCCACGACAGGGGAAGCTTTCTTT,CASSLATTGEAFF
TRBJ2-5,NA,few,TRBV12-3/TRBV12-4,TGTGCCAGCAGTTCCCCCCCAGAGACCCAGTACTTC,CASSSPPETQYF
TRBJ2-7,NA,NA,TRBV19,TGTGCCAGTAGTTTTGGACAGCGCTACGAGCAGTACTTC,CASSFGQRYEQYF
TRBJ2-7,NA,NA,TRBV20-1,TGCAGTGCTTCCAGACTAGGTTCCTACGAGCAGTACTTC,CSASRLGSYEQYF
TRBJ1-3,NA,many,TRBV5-1,TGCGCCAGCAGCGCGGGGAGAGCCGTCTCTGGAAACACCATATATTTT,CASSAGRAVSGNTIYF
TRBJ2-7,NA,many,TRBV20-1,TGCAGTGCCCTCCCAGACAGTGTCTCCTACGAGCAGTACTTC,CSALPDSVSYEQYF
TRBJ1-1,NA,NA,TRBV3-1,TGTGCCAGCAGCGCGGAGAGGGGAGGGACTGAAGCTTTCTTT,CASSAERGGTEAFF
TRBJ2-6,NA,many,TRBV28,TGTGCCAGCAGTCGTACAGTATTCTCTGGGGCCAACGTCCTGACTTTC,CASSRTVFSGANVLTF
TRBJ2-7,NA,few,TRBV20-1,TGCAGTGCTAGAGATCCGGAGAGCTCCTACGAGCAGTACTTC,CSARDPESSYEQYF
TRBJ1-4,NA,few,TRBV20-1,TGCAGTGCTAGAGATCCGGCTGCCGGGTTGGAACTGTTTTTT,CSARDPAAGLELFF
TRBJ1-6,NA,few,TRBV27,TGTGCCAGCAGTTTAGCATGGCTATGGAATTCACCCCTCCACTTT,CASSLAWLWNSPLHF
TRBJ2-3,TRBD2,few,TRBV28,TGTGCCAGCAGCACCCCAGGACTAGCGGGAGGATGGGCTAGCACAGATACGCAGTATTTT,CASSTPGLAGGWASTDTQYF
TRBJ2-1,NA,many,TRBV7-6,TGTGCCAGCAGCCCGGGTCAGAGGTACAATGAGCAGTTCTTC,CASSPGQRYNEQFF
TRBJ2-7,NA,many,TRBV5-1,TGCGCCAGCAGCACGGCCGGTGGCTACGAGCAGTACTTC,CASSTAGGYEQYF
TRBJ2-1,NA,many,TRBV11-2,TGTGCCAGCAGCTTAGCGAAGGGGCGGGAATATGAGCAGTTCTTC,CASSLAKGREYEQFF
TRBJ2-7,TRBD2,NA,TRBV2,TGTGCCAGCAGTGAAGGGGGGGGATTCAACGAGCAGTACTTC,CASSEGGGFNEQYF
TRBJ1-5,NA,few,TRBV27,TGTGCCAGCAGTTTTGGAGCGAGCAATCAGCCCCAGCATTTT,CASSFGASNQPQHF
TRBJ1-2,NA,NA,TRBV5-6,TGTGCCAGCAGCAGGGGCGACAGTGCCCAGGGTGGCTACACCTTC,CASSRGDSAQGGYTF
TRBJ2-5,NA,NA,TRBV5-1,TGCGCCAGCGGAGCGACTCCGGGGGCTTATGAGACCCAGTACTTC,CASGATPGAYETQYF
TRBJ2-7,NA,NA,TRBV12-3/TRBV12-4,TGTGCCAGCAGTTTAGCGCTAAGGGGGGAGCAGTACTTC,CASSLALRGEQYF
TRBJ2-1,NA,NA,TRBV20-1,TGCAGTGCTTTACACTTCAGGGGTGAGCAGTTCTTC,CSALHFRGEQFF
TRBJ1-4,NA,many,TRBV7-8,TGTGCCAGCAGCCCTAAGGAGGGGGGTATTGGGGAAAAACTGTTTTTT,CASSPKEGGIGEKLFF
TRBJ2-3,TRBD2,few,TRBV6-1,TGTGCCAGCAGCCGACGGACTAGCGGGAGCTTCACAGATACGCAGTATTTT,CASSRRTSGSFTDTQYF
TRBJ2-7,TRBD2,many,TRBV7-9,TGTGCCAGCAGCTCCCGGGAGGACCCACCCCCGCTCAAGCAGTACTTC,CASSSREDPPPLKQYF
TRBJ2-7,TRBD1,NA,TRBV20-1,TGCAGTGCTAGAGATTCAGGACAGGGGGCCTACGAGCAGTACTTC,CSARDSGQGAYEQYF
TRBJ2-1,TRBD2,many,TRBV7-2,TGTGCCAGCAGCCCGTGGGGGGGTCACAATGAGCAGTTCTTC,CASSPWGGHNEQFF
TRBJ2-5,NA,NA,TRBV7-8,TGTGCCAGCAGCTTAGTTACCGGAGGGGAGACCCAGTACTTC,CASSLVTGGETQYF
TRBJ2-1,NA,few,TRBV6-5,TGTGCCAGCAGTTACTCCCGGGACGCCTACAATGAGCAGTTCTTC,CASSYSRDAYNEQFF
TRBJ2-7,NA,NA,TRBV15,TGTGCCACCAGCACTAGGGATAACTACGAGCAGTACTTC,CATSTRDNYEQYF
TRBJ2-7,NA,many,TRBV7-2,TGTGCCAGCAGTTCGAGAGGATCCTACGAGCAGTACTTC,CASSSRGSYEQYF
TRBJ2-7,NA,many,TRBV12-3/TRBV12-4,TGTGCCAGCAGTTTAGGGACTCACGAGCAGTACTTC,CASSLGTHEQYF
TRBJ2-6,NA,few,TRBV4-1,TGCGCCAGCAGCCAGAGCACAAACTCTGGGGCCAACGTCCTGACTTTC,CASSQSTNSGANVLTF
TRBJ2-3,NA,many,TRBV12-3/TRBV12-4,TGTGCCAGCAGTCAGCGGGCCGGCAGGGATACGCAGTATTTT,CASSQRAGRDTQYF
TRBJ1-4,NA,NA,TRBV4-1,TGCGCCAGCAGCCAAGATCGAGGTCGGGGGGAAAAACTGTTTTTT,CASSQDRGRGEKLFF
TRBJ2-1,NA,NA,TRBV2,TGTGCCAGCAATCGGTACCAGAGGGATGAGCAGTTCTTC,CASNRYQRDEQFF
TRBJ1-5,NA,few,TRBV21-1,TGTGCCAGCAGCGAGCCGAGACAGGGGGCTGAGCCCCAGCATTTT,CASSEPRQGAEPQHF
TRBJ1-4,NA,NA,TRBV4-2,TGTGCCAGCAGCCATGAAGGGTATAATGAAAAACTGTTTTTT,CASSHEGYNEKLFF
TRBJ2-7,TRBD2,few,TRBV15,TGTGCCACCAGCAGGTCCCCGGCCGCGGGAGGACGCTACGAGCAGTACTTC,CATSRSPAAGGRYEQYF
TRBJ1-1,NA,few,TRBV12-3/TRBV12-4,TGTGCCAGCAGTCTCGGGGAAATGGGAACTGAAGCTTTCTTT,CASSLGEMGTEAFF
TRBJ2-3,TRBD1,few,TRBV7-8,TGTGCCAGCAGCTTACCACGGGACAGGGGCCTCTCAGATACGCAGTATTTT,CASSLPRDRGLSDTQYF
TRBJ1-4,TRBD1,NA,TRBV25-1,TGTGCCAGCAGTGTTCGACAGGGCGGCAATGAAAAACTGTTTTTT,CASSVRQGGNEKLFF
TRBJ2-2,NA,NA,TRBV9,TGTGCCAGCAGCGTGGCACCTGGATCGACACGGGAGCTGTTTTTT,CASSVAPGSTRELFF
TRBJ2-5,TRBD1,NA,TRBV29-1,TGCAGCGTTCTCCATTACGGGACAGGGTACGAAGAGACCCAGTACTTC,CSVLHYGTGYEETQYF
TRBJ2-7,TRBD2,NA,TRBV28,TGTGCCAGCAGTTACCGAGCGGGAGGGGAGCAGTACTTC,CASSYRAGGEQYF
TRBJ2-7,TRBD2,NA,TRBV7-9,TGTGCCAGCGCTGACTGGGCGGGAGGCTCCTACGAGCAGTACTTC,CASADWAGGSYEQYF
TRBJ2-1,TRBD1,NA,TRBV6-5,TGTGCCAGCAGTTGGGGACAGGGATACAATGAGCAGTTCTTC,CASSWGQGYNEQFF
TRBJ1-1,TRBD1,few,TRBV5-1,TGCGCCAGCAGCTATACCGGGACAGGGGCCTCTGAAGCTTTCTTT,CASSYTGTGASEAFF
TRBJ2-5,NA,NA,TRBV7-9,TGTGCCAGCAGCTCTGGGACTGCCAGAAGAGAGACCCAGTACTTC,CASSSGTARRETQYF
TRBJ2-7,NA,few,TRBV3-1,TGTGCCAGCAGCCAGGGGGTCCACGAGCAGTACTTC,CASSQGVHEQYF
TRBJ2-5,TRBD1,once,TRBV20-1,TGCAGTGCTACCCACGACAGGGGGCGAAGGCAAGAGACCCAGTACTTC,CSATHDRGRRQETQYF
TRBJ2-5,NA,NA,TRBV28,TGTGCCAGCAGGGAGGGAGTCGTAGAGACCCAGTACTTC,CASREGVVETQYF
TRBJ2-2,NA,NA,TRBV24-1,TGTGCCACCAGTCATCACCGGGATCTGAACACCGGGGAGCTGTTTTTT,CATSHHRDLNTGELFF